This passage covers 9 T cell receptor beta chains from one sample sequenced in a study of shared clonotypes between healthy human individuals. This table comes from immunoSEQ multiplex PCR, and its TCRdb copy is limited to in-frame clones, with some not included. Here the sample spans about 600,000 clones, 97% being singletons. The specimen was naive CD4+ T cells sorted from blood. Subset given: CD45RA+ positively selected. Source of these receptors: a woman in her twenties or thirties in good health.

This clone appeared a single time. CDR3 region: CASSIGVRVGGGYTF. The CDR3 DNA reads as TGTGCCAGTAGTATCGGTGTGCGGGTCGGAGGTGGCTACACCTTC. This sequence joins TRBV19 and TRBJ1-2; no clear D gene. This CDR3 contains 15 residues. Germline V lookup: CDR1 LNHDA, CDR2 SQIVND (reference sequence). The V gene lost 3 bases and the J gene lost 7 bases, with 18 bases spanning the gap.

In its sample, this clone was seen once. This chain connects TRBV28 to TRBJ2-5; 11 nucleotides align to TRBD1. Germline V lookup: CDR1 MDHEN, CDR2 SYDVKM. V dropped 7 bases and J dropped 5; count of bases not matched to a gene: 9. CDR3 size: 15 residues. CDR3 sequence (DNA): TGTGCCAGCAACAGAGGACAGGGGGCGCGGGAGACCCAGTACTTC. It encodes CASNRGQGARETQYF. Full variable domain (outside the CDR3, taken from reference TRBV28 and TRBJ2-5): DVKVTQSSRYLVKRTGEKVFLECVQDMDHENMFWYRQDPGLGLRLIYFSYDVKMKEKGDIPEGYSVSREKKERFSLILESASTNQTSMYLCASNRGQGARETQYFGPGTRLLVL.

This clone was counted a single time. The chain employs TRBV19 and TRBJ2-1; possibly TRBD1 for D (6 bases). The germline V gene encodes CDR1 LNHDA and CDR2 SQIVND (reference sequence). This CDR3 is 14 amino acids long. V lost 7 bases, J lost 1 base, and 11 bases lay in between. In DNA form, the CDR3 reads TGTGCCAGTAACCCAGGGGCTTCCTACAATGAGCAGTTCTTC. It specifies CASNPGASYNEQFF.

This chain uses TRBV9 with TRBJ2-5; D uncertain. The CDR3 loop spans 16 amino acids. Trimming took off 4 bases at V and 5 bases at J, with 21 bases between the two ends. CDR1 is SGDLS, CDR2 YYNGEE, per germline. The CDR3 spells CASSPRNGRLSETQYF. Here the CDR3 DNA reads TGTGCCAGCAGCCCCCGTAACGGTCGATTGAGTGAGACCCAGTACTTC.

The chain links TRBV11-2 to TRBJ2-1; the D gene is possibly TRBD2 (5 bases). The germline V gene encodes CDR1 SGHAT and CDR2 FQNNGV. CDR3 length: 14 residues. V lost 1 base and J lost 6, with 10 bases in between. CDR3 loop: CASSLVAEVNEQFF. The CDR3 nucleotides read TGTGCCAGCAGCTTAGTGGCGGAGGTCAATGAGCAGTTCTTC.

This clone appeared a few times. The chain carries TRBV5-5 and TRBJ1-2; TRBD1 aligns across 7 bases. The CDR3 contains 12 residues. CDR1 is SGHKS, CDR2 YYEKEE, per germline (reference sequence). J gave up 4 bases and V 3 bases, and 0 bases lay outside the gene matches. As DNA, the CDR3 is TGTGCCAGCAGCTGGGACAGCTATGGCTACACCTTC. It translates to CASSWDSYGYTF.

V gene TRBV19 combines with J gene TRBJ2-7; D perhaps matches TRBD1 (6 bases). Germline values: CDR1 LNHDA, CDR2 SQIVND (reference sequence). The CDR3 totals 15 residues. The V end lost 7 bases, the J end lost 5 bases, and 21 bases lay between the germline ends. In nucleotides, the CDR3 is TGTGCCAGTATGGCTCTAGGGGGACGCCTTGACGAGCAGTACTTC. It codes for CASMALGGRLDEQYF.

The rearrangement uses TRBV6-7 and TRBJ1-5, with 7 bases fitting TRBD1. TRBV6-7 is filed as an ORF, its function uncertain. The CDR3 runs 15 residues. The V gene end was trimmed by 0 bases and the J gene end by 4 bases; junction bases not matched to a gene: 3. For the CDR3, the DNA is TGTGCCAGCAGTTACTCGGGACAGCTTAATCAGCCCCAGCATTTT. It yields the protein CASSYSGQLNQPQHF.

The chain has TRBV6-5 and TRBJ1-1; 7 bases map to TRBD1. Germline lookup yields CDR1 MNHEY and CDR2 SVGAGI. The trim removed 5 bases at V and 5 bases at J, leaving 5 bases unmatched. CDR3 length: 13 residues. The chain's CDR3 is CASSNPTGTEAFF. CDR3 DNA: TGTGCCAGCAGTAACCCGACAGGGACTGAAGCTTTCTTT.